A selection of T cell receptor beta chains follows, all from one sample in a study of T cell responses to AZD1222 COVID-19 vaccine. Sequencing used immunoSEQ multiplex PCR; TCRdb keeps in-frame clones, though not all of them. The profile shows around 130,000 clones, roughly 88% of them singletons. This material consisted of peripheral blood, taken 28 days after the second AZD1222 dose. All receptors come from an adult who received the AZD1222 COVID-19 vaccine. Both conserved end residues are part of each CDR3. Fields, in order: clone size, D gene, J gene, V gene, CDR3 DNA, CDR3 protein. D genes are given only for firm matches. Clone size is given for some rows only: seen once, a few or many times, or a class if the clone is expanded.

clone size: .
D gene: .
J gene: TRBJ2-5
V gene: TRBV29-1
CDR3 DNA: TGCAGCGGGGACGTGACTAGTTTGGAGACCCAGTACTTC
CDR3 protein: CSGDVTSLETQYF

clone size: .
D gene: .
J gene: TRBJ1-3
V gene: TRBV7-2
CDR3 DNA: TGTGCCAGCAGCCAAGATAGCGGAAACACCATATATTTT
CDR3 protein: CASSQDSGNTIYF

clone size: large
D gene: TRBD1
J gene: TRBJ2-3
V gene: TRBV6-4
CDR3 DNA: TGTGCCAGCAGTGACTCCACAGGGGAAGCAGATACGCAGTATTTT
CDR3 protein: CASSDSTGEADTQYF

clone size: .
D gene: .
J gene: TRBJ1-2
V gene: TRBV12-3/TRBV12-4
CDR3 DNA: TGTGCCAGCACCTTGGGGGATCTCGGCTACACCTTC
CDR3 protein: CASTLGDLGYTF

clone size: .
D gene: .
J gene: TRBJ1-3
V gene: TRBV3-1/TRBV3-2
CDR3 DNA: TGTGCCAGCAGCCAAGAGATCGGAGGCACCATATATTTT
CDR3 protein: CASSQEIGGTIYF

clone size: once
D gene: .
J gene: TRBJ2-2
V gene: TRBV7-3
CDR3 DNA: TGTGCCAGCAGCTTCCACAGGGATACCGGGGAGCTGTTTTTT
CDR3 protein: CASSFHRDTGELFF

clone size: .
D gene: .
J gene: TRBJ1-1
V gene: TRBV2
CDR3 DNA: TGTGCCACTGGGGGGTTATACACTGAAGCTTTCTTT
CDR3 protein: CATGGLYTEAFF

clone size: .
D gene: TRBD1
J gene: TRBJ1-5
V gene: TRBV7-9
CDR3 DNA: TGTGCCAGCAGTCAGGGACAGGGGGCGGGTCAGCCCCAGCATTTT
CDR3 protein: CASSQGQGAGQPQHF

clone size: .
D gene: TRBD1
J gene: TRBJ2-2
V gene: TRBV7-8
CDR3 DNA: TGTGCCAGCAGCCCCAAGCCCGGACAGGGTAGCACCGGGGAGCTGTTTTTT
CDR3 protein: CASSPKPGQGSTGELFF

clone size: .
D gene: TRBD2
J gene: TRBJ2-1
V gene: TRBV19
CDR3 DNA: TGTGCCAGTAGTATTATGGGGGAGGGCTCCGTCGGTGAGCAGTTCTTC
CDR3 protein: CASSIMGEGSVGEQFF

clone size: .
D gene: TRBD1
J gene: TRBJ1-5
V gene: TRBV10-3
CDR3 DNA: TGTGCCATCAGTGATAGCAGGGGGCCAAATCAGCCCCAGCATTTT
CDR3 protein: CAISDSRGPNQPQHF

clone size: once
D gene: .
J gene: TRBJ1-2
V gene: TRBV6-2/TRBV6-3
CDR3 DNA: TGTGCCAGCAGTTACGGACGGTCTAACTATGGCTACACCTTC
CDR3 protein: CASSYGRSNYGYTF

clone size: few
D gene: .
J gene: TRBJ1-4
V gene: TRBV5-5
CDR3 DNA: TGTGCCAGCAGCTTGGGGGCACCGCTCGAAAAACTGTTTTTT
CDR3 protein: CASSLGAPLEKLFF

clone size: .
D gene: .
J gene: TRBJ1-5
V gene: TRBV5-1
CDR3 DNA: TGCGCCAGCTCGTTGGGCCAGGGTCAGCCCCAGCATTTT
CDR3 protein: CASSLGQGQPQHF

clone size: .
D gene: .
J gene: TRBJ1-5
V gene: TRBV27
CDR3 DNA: TGTGCCAGCAGGTCGAGGGGATTCTTGGGTCAGCCCCAGCATTTT
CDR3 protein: CASRSRGFLGQPQHF

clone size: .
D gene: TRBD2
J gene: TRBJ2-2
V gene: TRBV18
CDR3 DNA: TGTGCCAGCTCACCTCGGGAGGGAGGCTCCGGGGAGCTGTTTTTT
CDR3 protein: CASSPREGGSGELFF

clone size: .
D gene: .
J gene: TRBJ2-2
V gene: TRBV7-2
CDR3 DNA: TGTGCCAGCAGCCATCTGAGGGGGACCGGGGAGCTGTTTTTT
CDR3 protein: CASSHLRGTGELFF

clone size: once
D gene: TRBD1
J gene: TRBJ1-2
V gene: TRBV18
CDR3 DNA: TGTGCCAGCTCACCGGGACAGATAAATCTTGGCTACACCTTC
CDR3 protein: CASSPGQINLGYTF

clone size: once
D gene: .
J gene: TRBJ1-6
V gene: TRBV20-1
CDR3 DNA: TGCAGTGCTAGTATCGGTGGCTCCTATAATTCACCCCTCCACTTT
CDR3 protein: CSASIGGSYNSPLHF

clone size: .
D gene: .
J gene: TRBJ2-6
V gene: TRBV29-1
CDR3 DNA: TGCAGCGTGGGCGACTTATTTTCCGGGGCCAACGTCCTGACTTTC
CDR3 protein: CSVGDLFSGANVLTF

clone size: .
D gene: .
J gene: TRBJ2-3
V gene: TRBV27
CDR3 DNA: TGTGCCAGCAGGGGGGACTCCAACCCCCTGTTGTGGGATACGCAGTATTTT
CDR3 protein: CASRGDSNPLLWDTQYF

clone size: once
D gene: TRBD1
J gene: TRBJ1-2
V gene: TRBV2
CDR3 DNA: TGTGCCAGCAGTGAACAACAGGGGTATGGCTACACCTTC
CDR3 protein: CASSEQQGYGYTF

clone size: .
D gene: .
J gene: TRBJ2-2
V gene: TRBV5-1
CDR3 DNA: TGCGCCAGCAGCTTGGTATTTACGGCGGTGGGGAACACCGGGGAGCTGTTTTTT
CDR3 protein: CASSLVFTAVGNTGELFF

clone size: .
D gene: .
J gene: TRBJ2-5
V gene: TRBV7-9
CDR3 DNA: TGTGCCAGCAGCTTCGGAATAGGGACACAAGAGACCCAGTACTTC
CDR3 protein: CASSFGIGTQETQYF

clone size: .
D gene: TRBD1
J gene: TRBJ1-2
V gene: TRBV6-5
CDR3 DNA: TGTGCCAGCAGTTACTTACAGGGGCACGGCTACACCTTC
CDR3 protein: CASSYLQGHGYTF

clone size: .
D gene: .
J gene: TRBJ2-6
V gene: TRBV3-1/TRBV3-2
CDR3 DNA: TGTGCCAGCGAAGCCTACTCTGGGGCCAACGTCCTGACTTTC
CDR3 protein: CASEAYSGANVLTF

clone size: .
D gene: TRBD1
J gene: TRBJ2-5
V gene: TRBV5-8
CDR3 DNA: TGTGCCAGCAGCAGGGGGCTGGGAGAGACCCAGTACTTC
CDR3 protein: CASSRGLGETQYF

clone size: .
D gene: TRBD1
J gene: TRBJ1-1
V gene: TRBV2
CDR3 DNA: TGTGCCAGCACCAGACAGGGGGTAAACACTGAAGCTTTCTTT
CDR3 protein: CASTRQGVNTEAFF

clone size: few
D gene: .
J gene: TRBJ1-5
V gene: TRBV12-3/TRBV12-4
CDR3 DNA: TGTGCCAGCAGTTTGGGCCCCAATCAGCCCCAGCATTTT
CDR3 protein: CASSLGPNQPQHF

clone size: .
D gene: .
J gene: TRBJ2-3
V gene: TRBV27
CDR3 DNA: TGTGCCAGCAGTTTCTCAACAGGGTACGGCACAGATACGCAGTATTTT
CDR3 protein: CASSFSTGYGTDTQYF

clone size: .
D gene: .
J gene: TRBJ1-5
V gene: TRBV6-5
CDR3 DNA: TGTGCCAGCAGTCCTACAGGACAGTCCAATCAGCCCCAGCATTTT
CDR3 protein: CASSPTGQSNQPQHF

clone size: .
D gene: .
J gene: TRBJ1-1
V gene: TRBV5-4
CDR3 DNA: TGTGCCAGCAGCAACGGACACTTGAACACTGAAGCTTTCTTT
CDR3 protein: CASSNGHLNTEAFF

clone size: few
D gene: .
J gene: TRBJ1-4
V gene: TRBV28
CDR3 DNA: TGTGCCAGCAGTTTAGAGGCAGAACGGAAACTGTTTTTT
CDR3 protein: CASSLEAERKLFF

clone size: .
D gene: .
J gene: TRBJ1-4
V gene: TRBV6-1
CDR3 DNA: TGTGCCAGCAGTGAGCAGGGGTTTGGGGAAAAACTGTTTTTT
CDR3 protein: CASSEQGFGEKLFF

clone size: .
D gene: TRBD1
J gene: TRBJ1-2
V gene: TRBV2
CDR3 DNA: TGTTCTTTGGGGGCTTCGACAGGGAGCGGCTACACCTTC
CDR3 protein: CSLGASTGSGYTF

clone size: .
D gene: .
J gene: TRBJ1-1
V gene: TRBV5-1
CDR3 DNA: TGCGCCAGCAGCTTGATAAGTAACACTGAAGCTTTCTTT
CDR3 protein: CASSLISNTEAFF

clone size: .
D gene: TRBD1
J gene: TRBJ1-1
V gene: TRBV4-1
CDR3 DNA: TGCGCCAGCAGCCACCAGGACAGGGCCACTGAAGCTTTCTTT
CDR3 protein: CASSHQDRATEAFF

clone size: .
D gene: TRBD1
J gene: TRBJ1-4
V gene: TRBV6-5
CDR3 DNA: TGTGCCAGCAGTCCCGGGACAGTGAATGAAAAACTGTTTTTT
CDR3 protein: CASSPGTVNEKLFF

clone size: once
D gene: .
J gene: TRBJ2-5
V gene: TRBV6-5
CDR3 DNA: TGTGCCAGCAGTTACCAGCGGCGAGAGACCCAGTACTTC
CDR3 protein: CASSYQRRETQYF

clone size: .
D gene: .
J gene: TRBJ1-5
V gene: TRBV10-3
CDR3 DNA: TGTGCCATCAGTGAGTCGAAACAGGGAAACAATCAGCCCCAGCATTTT
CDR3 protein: CAISESKQGNNQPQHF

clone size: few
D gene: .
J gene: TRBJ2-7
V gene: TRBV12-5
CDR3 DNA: TGTGCTAGTGGTCGGATGGTGTACGAGCAGTACTTC
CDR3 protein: CASGRMVYEQYF

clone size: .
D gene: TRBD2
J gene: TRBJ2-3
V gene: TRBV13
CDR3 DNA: TGTGCCAGCAGTGAGGGTAGCGGGAGGGGAACAGATACGCAGTATTTT
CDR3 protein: CASSEGSGRGTDTQYF

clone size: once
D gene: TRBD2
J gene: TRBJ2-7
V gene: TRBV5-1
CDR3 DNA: TGCGCCAGCAGCGAATCCCCATCCGGGACTAGCGTCTACGAGCAGTACTTC
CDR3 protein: CASSESPSGTSVYEQYF

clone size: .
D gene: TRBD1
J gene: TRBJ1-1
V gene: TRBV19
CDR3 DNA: TGTGCCAGTACCAAGCGGACAGGCATGAACACTGAAGCTTTCTTT
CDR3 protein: CASTKRTGMNTEAFF

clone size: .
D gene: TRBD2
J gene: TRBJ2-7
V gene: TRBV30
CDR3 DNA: TGTGCCTGGAGTAGGACTAGCGGGTTCTACGAGCAGTACTTC
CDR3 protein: CAWSRTSGFYEQYF

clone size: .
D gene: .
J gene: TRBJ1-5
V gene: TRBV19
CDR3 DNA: TGTGCCAGTGCGGTAGAGAATAGCAATCAGCCCCAGCATTTT
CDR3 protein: CASAVENSNQPQHF

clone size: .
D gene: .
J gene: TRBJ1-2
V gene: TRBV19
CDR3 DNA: TGTGCCAGTAGTATAGATAGGGCGGGGTCAACTAACTATGGCTACACCTTC
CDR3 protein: CASSIDRAGSTNYGYTF

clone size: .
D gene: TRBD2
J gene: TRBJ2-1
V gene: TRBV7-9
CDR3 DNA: TGTGCCAGCAGCCCCCTAGCGGGGGCCCTTCGGGAGCAGTTCTTC
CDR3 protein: CASSPLAGALREQFF

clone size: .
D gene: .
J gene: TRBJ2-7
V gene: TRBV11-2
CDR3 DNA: TGTGCCAGCAGCCTAAACGGGGCCTTCTCCTACGAGCAGTACTTC
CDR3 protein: CASSLNGAFSYEQYF

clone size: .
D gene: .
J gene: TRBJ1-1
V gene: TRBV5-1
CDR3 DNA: TGCGCCAGCAGCTTGGTTGGGGACACTGAAGCTTTCTTT
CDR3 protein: CASSLVGDTEAFF

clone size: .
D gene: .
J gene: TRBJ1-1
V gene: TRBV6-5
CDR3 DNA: TGTGCCAGCAGTACAGGGTACTCAGCTGAAGCTTTCTTT
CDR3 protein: CASSTGYSAEAFF

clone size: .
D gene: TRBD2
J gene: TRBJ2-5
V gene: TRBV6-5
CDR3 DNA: TGTGCCAGCAGTCCTGGGACTAGCGGGAGAGAGACCCAGTACTTC
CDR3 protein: CASSPGTSGRETQYF